This T cell receptor beta chain derives from a study of blood T cell repertoires in COVID-19. TCRdb's copy holds only in-frame clones and misses some; the assay was immunoSEQ multiplex PCR. The sample comprises 110,000 to 150,000 clones, roughly 82% of which are singletons, and 10% to 13% rests with the top ten. Trimming stripped 0 bases from V and 6 bases from J, with 11 bases between. The germline gives CDR1 LGHNA, CDR2 YSLEER. The CDR3 runs to 15 residues. The sample was peripheral blood. This chain connects TRBV4-3 to TRBJ2-2, with a possible D match to TRBD1 (5 bases). The sequence was collected from a man aged 55 to 70 with active or convalescent COVID-19. This chain's CDR3 is CASSQDHRLAGELFF. In nucleotides, the CDR3 is TGCGCCAGCAGCCAAGATCACAGGTTGGCCGGGGAGCTGTTTTTT.